A selection of T cell receptor beta chains follows, all from one sample in a study of tumor and adjacent non-tumor tissue in lung cancer. TCRdb reprocessed the multiplex PCR reads via MiXCR and lists one record per CDR3 protein. The data show approximately 82,000 distinct CDR3 sequences, about 80% seen once. The sequenced material came from distant non-tumor lung tissue. These receptors were obtained from a man aged 65 to 85 with non-small cell lung cancer. CDR3s include the opening cysteine and the closing phenylalanine or tryptophan. Each record gives: D gene, V gene, clone size, J gene, CDR3 protein, CDR3 DNA. A D gene is named only where the DNA matches it firmly. A row's size may be missing; if present it is once, few, many or a size class.

NA,TRBV6-2/TRBV6-3,many,TRBJ2-3,CASSSSGDTQYF,TGTGCCAGCAGCAGTTCGGGGGATACGCAGTATTTT
NA,TRBV4-1,NA,TRBJ1-2,CASSQDVPSLDGYTF,TGCGCCAGCAGCCAAGATGTGCCGTCTTTAGATGGCTACACCTTC
NA,TRBV6-2/TRBV6-3,NA,TRBJ2-5,CASSTNPRRETQYF,TGTGCCAGCAGTACAAACCCACGCCGGGAGACTCAGTACTTC
NA,TRBV10-1,many,TRBJ2-2,CASSHRASGELFF,TGCGCCAGCAGCCACAGGGCCTCCGGGGAGCTGTTTTTT
NA,TRBV6-1,NA,TRBJ1-5,CTNSEGWAMDQPQRF,TGTACCAACAGTGAAGGTTGGGCGATGGATCAGCCCCAGCGTTTT
NA,TRBV10-3,few,TRBJ1-4,CAISDGVREKLFF,TGTGCCATCAGCGATGGAGTTCGTGAAAAACTGTTTTTT
NA,TRBV10-2,medium-sized,TRBJ2-2,CASSDTGELFF,TGCGCCAGCAGTGACACCGGGGAGCTGTTTTTT
NA,TRBV10-2,NA,TRBJ2-1,CASRSPGPSFHVQFF,TGCGCCAGTAGGTCCCCGGGACCCTCTTTTCATGTGCAGTTCTTC
TRBD1,TRBV29-1,once,TRBJ2-7,CSVAGTGKYKQYF,TGCAGCGTGGCCGGGACAGGGAAATACAAGCAGTACTTC
NA,TRBV11-2,NA,TRBJ1-2,CVSNQGLYGYTF,TGTGTCAGCAACCAAGGACTATATGGCTACACCTTC
NA,TRBV5-1,few,TRBJ2-7,CASSLESSNNAYEQYF,TGCGCCAGCAGCTTGGAGTCCTCCAATAACGCCTACGAGCAGTACTTC
NA,TRBV7-9,few,TRBJ1-5,CASSQQGTDQPQHF,TGTGCCAGCAGCCAGCAGGGGACGGATCAGCCCCAGCATTTT
NA,TRBV4-1,NA,TRBJ1-4,CANRRDKTTDEKLFF,TGTGCCAACAGACGGGACAAAACAACTGATGAAAAACTGTTTTTT
TRBD2,TRBV28,NA,TRBJ2-5,CASRILEASGDQETQYF,TGTGCCAGCAGGATACTCGAGGCTAGCGGTGACCAAGAGACCCAGTACTTC
NA,TRBV5-1,few,TRBJ1-1,CASSYLGGNDAEAFF,TGCGCCAGCAGCTATCTAGGGGGGAATGACGCTGAAGCTTTCTTT
NA,TRBV12-3/TRBV12-4,NA,TRBJ1-3,CASSCPGKGIGSGKTIYF,TGTGCCAGCAGTTGTCCCGGGAAAGGGATCGGCTCTGGAAAGACAATATATTTT
TRBD1,TRBV11-2,NA,TRBJ2-7,CASSLHQGAPYDHYF,TGTGCCAGCAGCTTACATCAGGGGGCCCCCTACGATCACTACTTC
NA,TRBV10-2,NA,TRBJ2-1,CANRSRGPSSHEEFF,TGCGCCAACAGGTCCCGGGGACCCTCTTCTCATGAGGAGTTCTTC
NA,TRBV11-3,NA,TRBJ1-1,CASSLGDLLGTEAFF,TGTGCCAGCAGTTTGGGGGACTTGTTGGGCACTGAAGCTTTCTTT
NA,TRBV6-6,NA,TRBJ1-1,CASRLPETEAFF,TGCGCCAGCAGGCTACCCGAGACTGAAGCTTTCTTT
NA,TRBV11-3,NA,TRBJ1-2,CASTLECGRTYGYTF,TGTGCCAGCACTTTAGAATGCGGACGGACCTATGGCTACACCTTC
NA,TRBV10-3,once,TRBJ2-7,CDISGAGKPYEQYF,TGTGACATCAGTGGTGCAGGGAAGCCCTACGAGCAGTACTTC
NA,TRBV7-8,NA,TRBJ2-5,CVSSFGRQETQYF,TGTGTCAGCAGCTTTGGCCGTCAAGAGACCCAGTACTTC
NA,TRBV11-3,NA,TRBJ2-3,CASSLSQSGHRLRYF,TGTGCCAGTAGCTTATCCCAATCCGGACACCGGCTGCGGTATTTT
NA,TRBV30,NA,TRBJ2-1,CAWIRLASNNEQFF,TGTGCCTGGATTAGGCTAGCGAGTAACAATGAGCAGTTCTTC
NA,TRBV11-2,once,TRBJ2-2,CASSIRQMATGELFF,TGTGCTAGCAGCATAAGACAGATGGCAACCGGGGAGCTGTTTTTT
NA,TRBV13,many,TRBJ2-2,CASSLGPGELFF,TGTGCCAGCAGCTTAGGGCCCGGGGAGCTGTTTTTT
NA,TRBV6-2/TRBV6-3,NA,TRBJ2-1,CASSYGGGEVTEQFF,TGTGCCAGCAGTTACGGGGGCGGAGAAGTCACTGAGCAGTTCTTT
TRBD2,TRBV4-1,NA,TRBJ2-7,CARSRTPAGEGDEKYF,TGCGCCAGAAGCCGGACACCAGCGGGAGAGGGGGACGAGAAGTACTTC
NA,TRBV6-6,once,TRBJ1-1,CASSYPVNSGLDNEAFF,TGTGCCAGCAGTTACCCCGTTAACTCCGGGTTGGACAATGAAGCTTTCTTT
NA,TRBV6-5,few,TRBJ1-4,CASSYSYTATNEKLFF,TGTGCCAGCAGTTACAGCTACACTGCAACTAATGAAAAACTGTTTTTT
NA,TRBV29-1,NA,TRBJ2-5,CRVQGLPAYIYF,TGCAGAGTACAAGGACTCCCGGCTTATATCTACTTC
NA,TRBV20-1,NA,TRBJ2-5,CSARWARGQETQYF,TGCAGTGCTAGATGGGCGAGGGGACAAGAGACACAGTACTTC
TRBD1,TRBV11-3,NA,TRBJ2-7,CASSLAWTGGSMSYEQYF,TGTGCCAGCAGCTTAGCGTGGACAGGGGGCTCTATGAGCTACGAGCAGTACTTC
TRBD2,TRBV6-2/TRBV6-3,NA,TRBJ2-1,CASSYGTSGSGRGYNQQLF,TGTGCCAGCAGTTATGGGACTAGCGGGAGTGGACGTGGGTACAATCAGCAGTTATTC
TRBD1,TRBV28,NA,TRBJ1-2,CASWRGTAIYDYTF,TGTGCCAGCTGGCGCGGGACAGCTATCTATGACTACACCTTC
TRBD1,TRBV28,once,TRBJ1-6,CASSLGQDTGLNSPLHF,TGTGCCAGCAGTCTGGGACAGGACACCGGTCTTAATTCACCCCTCCACTTT
NA,TRBV6-6,NA,TRBJ2-7,CASNPGHMYYEQYF,TGTGCCAGCAACCCAGGACATATGTACTACGAGCAGTACTTC
TRBD1,TRBV12-3/TRBV12-4,once,TRBJ2-3,CASRNDRGRTDTQYF,TGTGCCAGCAGAAACGACAGGGGGCGAACAGATACGCAGTATTTT
NA,TRBV10-2,NA,TRBJ2-2,CSSRDTGELFF,TGCTCCAGCAGGGACACCGGGGAGCTGTTTTTT
NA,TRBV20-1,NA,TRBJ2-1,CSVRIPGRNEQFF,TGCAGTGTTAGAATACCGGGGAGGAATGAGCAGTTCTTC
TRBD1,TRBV12-3/TRBV12-4,many,TRBJ1-2,CASSFGTGVWTTNYGYTF,TGTGCCAGCAGTTTCGGGACAGGGGTTTGGACTACTAACTATGGCTACACCTTC
TRBD1,TRBV7-9,NA,TRBJ1-1,CTSTRGQGIKTEAFF,TGTACCAGCACCAGAGGACAGGGAATAAAAACTGAAGCTTTCTTT
NA,TRBV30,many,TRBJ2-1,CAWGGKFPGNEQFF,TGTGCCTGGGGGGGTAAGTTTCCCGGCAATGAGCAGTTCTTC
NA,TRBV13,NA,TRBJ2-1,CASSPTPWAYNEHFF,TGTGCCAGCAGCCCCACACCGTGGGCTTACAATGAGCACTTCTTC
NA,TRBV6-6,NA,TRBJ2-7,CASRLGPAYEHYF,TGTGCCAGCCGACTGGGACCAGCCTACGAGCACTACTTC
NA,TRBV29-1,NA,TRBJ1-2,CIVEDPRQVLGGYTF,TGCATCGTTGAAGATCCCCGGCAGGTCTTAGGCGGCTACACCTTC
TRBD1,TRBV11-2,medium-sized,TRBJ1-6,CASSSGTAYNSPLHF,TGTGCCAGCAGCTCCGGGACAGCGTATAATTCACCCCTCCACTTT
NA,TRBV4-1,NA,TRBJ2-3,CASSQMAGPDMQYF,TGCGCCAGTAGCCAAATGGCAGGGCCAGATATGCAGTATTTT
TRBD1,TRBV5-6,NA,TRBJ2-4,CASSAAGTGVIVNIQYF,TGTGCCAGCAGCGCTGCCGGGACAGGGGTCATTGTAAACATTCAGTACTTC